Listed below are T cell receptor beta chains from one sample, sequenced in a study of ipilimumab plus nivolumab after autologous stem cell transplantation. Measured with immunoSEQ multiplex PCR; TCRdb has only the in-frame clones, and not every one. Among 15,000 to 20,000 clones, roughly four fifths were seen once, and the ten largest hold about 6.3%. This specimen was PBMCs, taken in a trial of ipilimumab plus nivolumab as post-transplant consolidation. The receptors shown here come from a male donor with diffuse large B-cell lymphoma. The CDR3 runs from the conserved cysteine through the conserved F or W. The size field is filled for only some rows; it gives once, few, many or a size class.

length	size	V	J	CDR3
15	.	TRBV7-2	TRBJ1-3	CASSFVRGAGNTIYF
15	.	TRBV5-1	TRBJ1-1	CASSLVSAMNTEAFF
12	.	TRBV6-6	TRBJ1-1	CASGYRNTEAFF
12	.	TRBV5-4	.	CASSSDGPEQYF
12	.	TRBV30	TRBJ2-5	CAWINGGETQYF
16	few	TRBV7-2	TRBJ2-5	CASSPVPQGPQETQYF
11	.	TRBV6-6	TRBJ1-1	CASSRNTEAFF
13	.	TRBV6-6	TRBJ1-2	CASSPRQGNGYTF
13	.	TRBV30	TRBJ1-6	CAWSAGTLSPLHF
15	few	TRBV7-3	TRBJ2-1	CASSRIAGVQNEQFF
12	.	TRBV30	TRBJ1-1	CAWRRRAGRSFF
16	.	TRBV7-9	TRBJ1-4	CASSRRVGAVAEKLFF
16	few	TRBV2	TRBJ1-5	CASSGGAVYSNQPQHF
18	few	TRBV21-1	TRBJ2-7	CASSNTYGGQGSSYEQYF
15	once	TRBV19	TRBJ2-2	CASRQGAAIAGELFF
13	.	TRBV19	TRBJ1-2	CASRQGLNYGYTF
10	.	TRBV20-1	TRBJ1-1	CSALGTEAFF
15	medium-sized	TRBV2	TRBJ1-2	CATFLGDRENYGYTF
14	once	TRBV7-7	TRBJ1-2	CASSLEGRGDGYTF
15	.	TRBV6-5	TRBJ1-5	CASSYSREVNQPQHF
16	.	TRBV19	TRBJ2-1	CASSTRGTSGSNEQFF
11	.	TRBV7-2	TRBJ2-3	CASASSDTQYF
12	.	TRBV5-1	TRBJ2-7	CASSQQGLEQYF
15	.	TRBV9	TRBJ2-4	CASSATGGLKNIQYF
15	.	TRBV6-1	TRBJ1-2	CASRPGHVVNYGYTF
17	large	TRBV27	TRBJ2-6	CASSSTGSDIGANVLTF
14	medium-sized	TRBV30	TRBJ1-4	CAWSDKGISEKLFF